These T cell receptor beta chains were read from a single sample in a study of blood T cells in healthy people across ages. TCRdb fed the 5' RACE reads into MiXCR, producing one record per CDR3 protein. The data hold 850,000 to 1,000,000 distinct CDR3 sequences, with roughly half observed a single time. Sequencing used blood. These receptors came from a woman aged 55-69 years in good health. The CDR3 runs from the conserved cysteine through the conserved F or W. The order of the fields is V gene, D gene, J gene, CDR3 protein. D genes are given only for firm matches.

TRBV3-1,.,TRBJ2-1,CASFPRGADYGDEQFF
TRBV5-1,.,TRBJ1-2,CASSLEAGSNYGYTF
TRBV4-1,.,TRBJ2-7,CASSQEQGYAYEQYF
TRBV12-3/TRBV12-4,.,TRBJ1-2,CASSPTGSGSQGGYTF
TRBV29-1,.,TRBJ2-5,CSVDDRGRTRETQYF
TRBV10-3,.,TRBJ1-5,CAISEGPWYGNQPQHF
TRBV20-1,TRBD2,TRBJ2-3,CSALGREWSDTQYF
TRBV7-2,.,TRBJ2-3,CASSLANADTQYF
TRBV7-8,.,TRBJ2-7,CASSLGWTLARFPYEQYF
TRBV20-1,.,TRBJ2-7,CSARDWLESSYEQYF
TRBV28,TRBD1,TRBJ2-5,CASSPLTGIRQETQYF
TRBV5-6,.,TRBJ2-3,CASSSTLLTDTQYF
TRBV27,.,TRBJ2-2,CASSLRAGELFF
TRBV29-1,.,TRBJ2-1,CSVERPVKSNEQFF
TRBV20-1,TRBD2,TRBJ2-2,CSARASGRGTGELFF
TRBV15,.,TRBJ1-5,CATSIGNQPQHF
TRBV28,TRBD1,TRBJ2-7,CASSNQRQGLYEQYF
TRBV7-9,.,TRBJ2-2,CASKTATGELFF
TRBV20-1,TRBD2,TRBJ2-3,CSASSRGRPTLTDTQYF
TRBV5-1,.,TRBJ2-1,CASSSTRDSNEQFF
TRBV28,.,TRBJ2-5,CASEGGGNQETQYF
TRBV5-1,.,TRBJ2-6,CANTLGASGANVLTF
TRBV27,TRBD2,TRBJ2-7,CASTAGTGGRLGYEQYF
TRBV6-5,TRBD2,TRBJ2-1,CASTQRLAGGHEQFF
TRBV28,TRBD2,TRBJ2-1,CASSPGLAGAAPYNEQFF
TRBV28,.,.,CASSVPGLAYEQYF
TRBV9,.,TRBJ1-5,CASSVEGVQPQHF
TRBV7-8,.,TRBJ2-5,CASSFPSPQETQYF
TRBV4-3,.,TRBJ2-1,CASSQGRLCEQFF
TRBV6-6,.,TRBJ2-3,CASSYRQWKSTDTQYF
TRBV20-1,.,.,CSPGERRGPHEQYF
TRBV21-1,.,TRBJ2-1,CASSKTGRAIGQFF
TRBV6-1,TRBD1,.,CASSRQGFSGIGGETQYF
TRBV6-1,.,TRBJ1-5,CASSEDSGPNQPQHF
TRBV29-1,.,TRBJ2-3,CSVESGTHTDTQYF
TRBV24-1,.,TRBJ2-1,CATSDPRTVGEQFF
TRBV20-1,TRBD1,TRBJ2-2,CSAVPGTVLTGELFF
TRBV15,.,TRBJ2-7,CATSRDWTAYEQYF
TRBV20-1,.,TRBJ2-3,CSARVKGDTQYF
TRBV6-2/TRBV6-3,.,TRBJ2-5,CASRKQGQETQYF
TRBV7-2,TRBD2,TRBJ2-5,CASSSLAGGSSEQYF
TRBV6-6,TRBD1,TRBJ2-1,CASSARQGRDEQFF
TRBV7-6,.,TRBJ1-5,CASSPLLGHQPQHF
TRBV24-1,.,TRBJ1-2,CATSDAGLTGYGYTF
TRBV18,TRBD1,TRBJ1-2,CASSPETWDRLHGYGYTF